Detailed here is one TCR beta chain. This clonotype was detected ten times or more. No antigen is known for it. The record has no base qualities; no much larger clone is one base away. The listed sequencing device is Illumina NovaSeq 6000. TCRalpha and TCRbeta cDNA libraries were constructed by 5'RACE with constant-segment primers, with sample barcodes and unique molecular identifiers being introduced. Trizol reagent was used to extract RNA from every sample. Amplification of the libraries took two PCR steps, and the second step added a second sample barcode plus Illumina TruSeq adapters. Libraries were sequenced on an Illumina NovaSeq with 2 x 150 bp paired-end reads. The paper's processing steps were these. The reads were demultiplexed and collapsed into UMI-guided consensus sequences using migec v1.2.7. Using mixcr v2.1.11, the UMI consensuses were aligned to TRA and TRB V and J templates and assembled into clonotypes. Clonotypes were classified as expanded or contracted when called significant by both edgeR and NoisET, with noise models trained on biological replicates. edgeR calls used a false discovery rate-adjusted p below 0.01 and a log2 fold-change threshold of 1. As an exploratory analysis of dynamics, PCA with hierarchical clustering was applied to max-normalized trajectories of the 1000 most abundant clonotypes. Separately sequenced CD4+ and CD8+ repertoires were used to assign a CD4 or CD8 phenotype to each responding clone. TCRdb trimmed the raw reads at Q25, called clones with MiXCR and kept productive beta chains. Entries are consolidated by CDR3 protein sequence, retaining the most common genes and DNA. These V and J calls are TCRdb output, not the study's own analysis. This sample holds approximately 560,000 distinct CDR3 sequences; roughly a sixth were observed only once. The top ten constitute approximately 8.1% of the sample.

PBMCs were isolated by Ficoll-Paque density gradient centrifugation. The entry originates in a study of T-cell memory formation after mild COVID-19 (dated by TCRdb to the early 2020s). For the study in its entirety: Most TCR sequence clusters were specific to one of the two donors. T-cell clones expanding and contracting after mild COVID-19 in a couple of donors were tracked by longitudinal TCRalpha and TCRbeta repertoire sequencing. The cohort comprised two young, previously healthy adult volunteers, one female and one male. On the study overall, not on this receptor specifically: The study covered only two mild cases, and larger cohorts including severe cases with pre-infection samples were considered necessary. Contracting CD4+ clones were found mainly in CM and EM memory subsets, while CD8+ clones were enriched in EMRA. SARS-CoV-2 specificity of the second-wave clones peaking on day 37 was not confirmed. Some responding clones were found in pre-infection memory, which suggests that pre-existing cross-reactive memory T cells took part in the SARS-CoV-2 response. Balanced CD4/CD8 phenotypes were observed for clones contracting from day 15 to 85, whereas a bias towards CD4+ was observed for a second wave of clones expanding from day 15 to 37.

V was cut back by 6 bases and J by 4 bases, leaving a gap of 13 bases between them. CDR1 SGHVS and CDR2 FNYEAQ are derived from the germline V gene. From its cysteine to its phenylalanine, the CDR3 spans 14 amino acids. The CDR3 DNA has 42 bases and is translated from base 1. The sequencing sample was made of PBMCs or a T cell subset sorted from them (not recorded which). This chain joins TRBV7-6 to TRBJ1-5; possibly the D gene is TRBD1, per 6 matching bases. The receptor was isolated from an adult woman who had mild COVID-19 (a few samples of this study predate the infection). The sample titles of this study are shuffled in the database, so cell type and time point are left out; the donor was told from shared clones. The CDR3 in this case is CASSSTRGNQPQHF. Read as DNA, the sequence is TGTGCCAGCAGTTCAACCAGGGGAAATCAGCCCCAGCATTTT.